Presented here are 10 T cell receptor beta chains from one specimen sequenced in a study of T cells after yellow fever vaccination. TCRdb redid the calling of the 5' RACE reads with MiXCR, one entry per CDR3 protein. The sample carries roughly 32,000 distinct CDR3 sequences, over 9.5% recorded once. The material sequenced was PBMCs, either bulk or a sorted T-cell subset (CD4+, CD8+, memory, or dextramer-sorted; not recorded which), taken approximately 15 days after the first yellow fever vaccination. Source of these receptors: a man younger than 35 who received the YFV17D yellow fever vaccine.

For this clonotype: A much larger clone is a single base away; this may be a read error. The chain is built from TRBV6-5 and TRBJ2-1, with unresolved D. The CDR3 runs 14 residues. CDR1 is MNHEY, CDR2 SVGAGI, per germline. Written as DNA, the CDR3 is TGTGCCAGCAGTTACTCTCTGTGGGTCAATGAGAAGTTCTTC. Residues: CASSYSLWVNEKFF.

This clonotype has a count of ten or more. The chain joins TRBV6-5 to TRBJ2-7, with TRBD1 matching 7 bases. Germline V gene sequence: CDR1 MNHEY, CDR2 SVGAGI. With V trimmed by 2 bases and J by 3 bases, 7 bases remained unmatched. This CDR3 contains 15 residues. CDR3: CASSYNRGSVYEQYF. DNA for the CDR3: TGTGCCAGCAGTTACAACAGGGGTAGCGTCTACGAGCAGTACTTC.

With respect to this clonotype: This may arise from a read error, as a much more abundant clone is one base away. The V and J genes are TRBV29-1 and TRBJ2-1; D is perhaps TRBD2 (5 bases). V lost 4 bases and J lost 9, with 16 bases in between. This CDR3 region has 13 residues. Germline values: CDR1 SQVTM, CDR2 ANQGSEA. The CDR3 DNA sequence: TGCAGCGTTGGATCGGCGGCGGAGGTTGAGCAGTTCTTC. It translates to CSVGSAAEVEQFF.

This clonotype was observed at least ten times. CDR3 amino acids: CASSQTSGELFF. CDR3 DNA sequence: TGTGCCAGCTCACAGACAAGCGGGGAGCTGTTTTTT. This chain joins TRBV18 and TRBJ2-2; D unclear. The CDR3 has 12 residues. Per germline, CDR1 KGHSH and CDR2 LQKENI. The V end was cut by 4 bases, the J end by 7 bases, with 7 bases between.

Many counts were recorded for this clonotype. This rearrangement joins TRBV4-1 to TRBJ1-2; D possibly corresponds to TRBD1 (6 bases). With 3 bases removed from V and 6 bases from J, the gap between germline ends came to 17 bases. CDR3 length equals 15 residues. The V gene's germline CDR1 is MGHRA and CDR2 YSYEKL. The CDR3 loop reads CASSQRGGVENGYTF. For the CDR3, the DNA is TGCGCCAGCAGCCAGAGGGGGGGAGTTGAGAATGGCTACACCTTC.

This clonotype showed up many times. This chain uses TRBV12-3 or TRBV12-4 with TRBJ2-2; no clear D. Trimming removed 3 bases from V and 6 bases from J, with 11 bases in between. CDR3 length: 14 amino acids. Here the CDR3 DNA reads TGTGCCAGCAGTTTGGCCCTCCCCCCCGGGGAGCTGTTTTTT. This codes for CASSLALPPGELFF.

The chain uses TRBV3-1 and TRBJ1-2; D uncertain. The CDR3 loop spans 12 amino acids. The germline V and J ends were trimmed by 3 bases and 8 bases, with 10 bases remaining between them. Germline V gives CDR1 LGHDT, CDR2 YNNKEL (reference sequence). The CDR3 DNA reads TGTGCCAGCAGCCAGGGGAATGGCGGCTACACCTTC. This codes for CASSQGNGGYTF. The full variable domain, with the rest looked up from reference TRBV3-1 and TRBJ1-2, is DTAVSQTPKYLVTQMGNDKSIKCEQNLGHDTMYWYKQDSKKFLKIMFSYNNKELIINETVPNRFSPKSPDKAHLNLHINSLELGDSAVYFCASSQGNGGYTFGSGTRLTVV.

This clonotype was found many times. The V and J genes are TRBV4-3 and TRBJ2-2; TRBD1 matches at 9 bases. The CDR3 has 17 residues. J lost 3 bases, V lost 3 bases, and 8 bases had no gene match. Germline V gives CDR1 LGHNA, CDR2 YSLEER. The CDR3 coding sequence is TGCGCCAGCAGCCAGGCGACCGGGACAGGGTACACCGGGGAGCTGTTTTTT. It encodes CASSQATGTGYTGELFF.

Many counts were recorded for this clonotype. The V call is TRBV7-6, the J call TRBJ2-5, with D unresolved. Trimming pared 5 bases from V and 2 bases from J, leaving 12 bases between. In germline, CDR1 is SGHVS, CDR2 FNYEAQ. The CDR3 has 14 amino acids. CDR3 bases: TGTGCCAGCAGCCCGACAAGGGTTCAAGAGACCCAGTACTTC. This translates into CASSPTRVQETQYF.

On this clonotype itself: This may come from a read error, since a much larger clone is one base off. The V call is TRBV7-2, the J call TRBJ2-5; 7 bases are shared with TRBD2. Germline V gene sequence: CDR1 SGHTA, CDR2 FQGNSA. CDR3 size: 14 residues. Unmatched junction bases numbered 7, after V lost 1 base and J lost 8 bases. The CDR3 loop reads CASSLVGGIDTQYF. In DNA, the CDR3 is TGTGCCAGCAGCTTAGTGGGGGGGATCGATACCCAGTACTTC.